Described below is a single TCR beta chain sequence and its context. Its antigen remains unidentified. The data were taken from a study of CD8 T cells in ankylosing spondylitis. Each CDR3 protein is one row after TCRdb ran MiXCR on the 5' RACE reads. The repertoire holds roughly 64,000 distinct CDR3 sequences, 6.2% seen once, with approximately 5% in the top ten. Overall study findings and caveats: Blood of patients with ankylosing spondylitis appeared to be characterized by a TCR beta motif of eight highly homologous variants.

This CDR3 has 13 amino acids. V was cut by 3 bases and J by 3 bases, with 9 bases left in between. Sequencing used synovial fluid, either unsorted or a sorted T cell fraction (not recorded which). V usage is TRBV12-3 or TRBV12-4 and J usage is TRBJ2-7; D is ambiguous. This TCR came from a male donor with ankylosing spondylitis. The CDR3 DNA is TGTGCCAGCAGTTTGCTGGGGAACTACGAGCAGTACTTC. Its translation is CASSLLGNYEQYF.